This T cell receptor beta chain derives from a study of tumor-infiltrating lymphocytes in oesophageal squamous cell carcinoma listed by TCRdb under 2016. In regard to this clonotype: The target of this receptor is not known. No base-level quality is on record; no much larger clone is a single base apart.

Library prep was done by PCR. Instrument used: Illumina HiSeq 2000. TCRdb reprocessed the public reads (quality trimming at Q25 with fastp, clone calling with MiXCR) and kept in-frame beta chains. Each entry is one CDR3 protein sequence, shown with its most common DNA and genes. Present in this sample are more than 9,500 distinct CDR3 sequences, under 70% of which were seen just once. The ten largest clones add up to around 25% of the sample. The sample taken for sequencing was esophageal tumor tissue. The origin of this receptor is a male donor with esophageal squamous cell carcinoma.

The DNA reads as follows: TGTGCCAGCAGCTCTATGACTAGCGACCAAGAGACCCAGTACTTC. It translates to CASSSMTSDQETQYF. The V and J segments used are TRBV7-6 and TRBJ2-7, and 8 junction bases match TRBD2. The DNA end is a closer match to TRBJ2-5, so the J assignment may be wrong. CDR3 length: 15 amino acids, cysteine to phenylalanine. Only CDR3 DNA remains: 45 bases, in frame from the first base. For CDR1 and CDR2, the germline V gene lists SGHVS and FNYEAQ.